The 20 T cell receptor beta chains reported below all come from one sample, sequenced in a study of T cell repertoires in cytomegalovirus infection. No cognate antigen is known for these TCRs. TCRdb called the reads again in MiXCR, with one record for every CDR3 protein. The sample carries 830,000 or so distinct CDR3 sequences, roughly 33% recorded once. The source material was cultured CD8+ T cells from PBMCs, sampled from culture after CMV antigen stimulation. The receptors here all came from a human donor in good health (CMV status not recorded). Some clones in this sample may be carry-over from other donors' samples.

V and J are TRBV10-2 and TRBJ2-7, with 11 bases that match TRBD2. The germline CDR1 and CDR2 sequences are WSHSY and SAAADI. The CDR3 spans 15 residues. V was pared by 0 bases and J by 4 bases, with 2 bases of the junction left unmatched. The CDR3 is CASSESGLAAYEQYV. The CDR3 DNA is TGCGCCAGCAGTGAGTCGGGACTAGCGGCTTACGAGCAGTACGTC.

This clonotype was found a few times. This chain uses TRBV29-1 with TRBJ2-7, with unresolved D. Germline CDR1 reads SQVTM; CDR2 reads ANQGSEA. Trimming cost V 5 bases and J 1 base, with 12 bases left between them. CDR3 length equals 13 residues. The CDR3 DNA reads TGCAGCGTTCGTGACTCCGATTCCTACGAGCAGTACGTC. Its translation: CSVRDSDSYEQYV.

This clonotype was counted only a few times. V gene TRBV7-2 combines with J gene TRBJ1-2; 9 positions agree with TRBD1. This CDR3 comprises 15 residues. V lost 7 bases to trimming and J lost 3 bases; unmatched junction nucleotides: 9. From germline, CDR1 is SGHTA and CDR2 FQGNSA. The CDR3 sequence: CASTPWTGEDYGYTF. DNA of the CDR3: TGTGCCAGCACCCCTTGGACAGGGGAGGACTATGGCTACACCTTC. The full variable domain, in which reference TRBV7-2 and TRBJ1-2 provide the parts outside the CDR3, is GAGVSQSPSNKVTEKGKDVELRCDPISGHTALYWYRQSLGQGLEFLIYFQGNSAPDKSGLPSDRFSAERTGGSVSTLTIQRTQQEDSAVYLCASTPWTGEDYGYTFGSGTRLTVV.

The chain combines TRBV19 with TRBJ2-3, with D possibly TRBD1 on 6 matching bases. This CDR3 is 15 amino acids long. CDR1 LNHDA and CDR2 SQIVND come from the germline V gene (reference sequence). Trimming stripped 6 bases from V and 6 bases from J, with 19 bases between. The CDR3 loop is CASSPFFPGADTQYF. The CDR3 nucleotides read TGTGCCAGTAGCCCATTTTTCCCAGGGGCGGATACGCAGTATTTT.

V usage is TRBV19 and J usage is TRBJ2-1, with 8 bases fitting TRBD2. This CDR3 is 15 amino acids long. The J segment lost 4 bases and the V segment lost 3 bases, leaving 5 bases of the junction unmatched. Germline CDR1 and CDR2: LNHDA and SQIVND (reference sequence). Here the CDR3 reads CASSITGGPYNEQFF. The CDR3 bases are TGTGCCAGTAGTATCACGGGGGGGCCGTACAATGAGCAGTTCTTC.

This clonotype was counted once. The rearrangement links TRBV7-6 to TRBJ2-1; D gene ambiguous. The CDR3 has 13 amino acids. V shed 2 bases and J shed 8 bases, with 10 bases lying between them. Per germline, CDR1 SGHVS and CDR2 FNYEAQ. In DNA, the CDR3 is TGTGCCAGCAGCTTACGACACGAGGATGAGCAGTTCTTC. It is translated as CASSLRHEDEQFF.

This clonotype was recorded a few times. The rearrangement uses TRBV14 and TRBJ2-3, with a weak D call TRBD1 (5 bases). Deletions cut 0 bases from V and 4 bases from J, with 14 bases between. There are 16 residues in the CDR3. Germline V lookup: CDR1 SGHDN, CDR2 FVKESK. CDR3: CASSQEQDPTPDTQYF. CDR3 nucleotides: TGTGCCAGCAGCCAAGAACAGGACCCCACACCAGATACGCAGTATTTT.

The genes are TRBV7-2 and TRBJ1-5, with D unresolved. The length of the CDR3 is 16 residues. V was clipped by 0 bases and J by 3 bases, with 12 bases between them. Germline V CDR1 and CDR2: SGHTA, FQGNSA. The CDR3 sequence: CASSLARVNFNQPQHF. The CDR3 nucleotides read TGTGCCAGCAGCTTAGCAAGGGTTAATTTCAATCAGCCCCAGCATTTT.

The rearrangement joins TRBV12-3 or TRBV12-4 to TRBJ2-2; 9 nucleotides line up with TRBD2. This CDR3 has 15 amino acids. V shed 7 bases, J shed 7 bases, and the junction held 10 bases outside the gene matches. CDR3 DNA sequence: TGTGCCAGCATCCTGCAGCGGGGGGCCGGCGGGGAGCTGTTTTTT. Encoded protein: CASILQRGAGGELFF.

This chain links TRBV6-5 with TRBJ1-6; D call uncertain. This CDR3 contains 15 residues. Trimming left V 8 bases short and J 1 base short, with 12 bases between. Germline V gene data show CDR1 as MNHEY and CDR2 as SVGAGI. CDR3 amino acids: CASGEGGSYNSPLHF. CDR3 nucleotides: TGTGCCAGCGGGGAGGGAGGGTCCTATAATTCACCCCTCCACTTT.

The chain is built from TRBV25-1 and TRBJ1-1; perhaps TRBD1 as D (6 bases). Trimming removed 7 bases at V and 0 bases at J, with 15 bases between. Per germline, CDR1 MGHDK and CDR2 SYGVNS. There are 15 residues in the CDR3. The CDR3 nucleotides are TGTGCCAGCACCCTCTATTCAGGGGTGAACACTGAAGCTTTCTTT. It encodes CASTLYSGVNTEAFF.

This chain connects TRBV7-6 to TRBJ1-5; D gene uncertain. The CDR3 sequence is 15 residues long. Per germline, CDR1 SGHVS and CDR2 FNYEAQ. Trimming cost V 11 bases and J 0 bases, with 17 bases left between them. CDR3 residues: CALLREGNSNQPQHF. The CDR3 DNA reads TGTGCCCTCCTAAGGGAAGGCAATAGCAATCAGCCCCAGCATTTT.

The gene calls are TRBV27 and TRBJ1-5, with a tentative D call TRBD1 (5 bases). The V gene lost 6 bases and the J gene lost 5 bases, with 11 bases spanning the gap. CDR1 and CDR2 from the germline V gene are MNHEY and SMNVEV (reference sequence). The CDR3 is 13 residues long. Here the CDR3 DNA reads TGTGCCAGCAGAAAGCTGGGGGATCAGCCCCAGCATTTT. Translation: CASRKLGDQPQHF.

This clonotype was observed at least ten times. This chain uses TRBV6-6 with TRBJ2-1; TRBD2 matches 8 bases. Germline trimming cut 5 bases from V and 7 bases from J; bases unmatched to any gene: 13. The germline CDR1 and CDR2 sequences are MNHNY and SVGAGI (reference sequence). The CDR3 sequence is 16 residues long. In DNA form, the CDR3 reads TGTGCCAGCAGTGCCGGGGGGGGGCCCGGAGATAATGAGCAGTTCTTC. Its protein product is CASSAGGGPGDNEQFF.

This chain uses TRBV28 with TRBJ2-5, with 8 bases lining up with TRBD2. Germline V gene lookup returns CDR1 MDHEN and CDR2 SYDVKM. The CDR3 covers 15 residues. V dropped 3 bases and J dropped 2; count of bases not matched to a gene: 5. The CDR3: CASSFVAGIQETQYF. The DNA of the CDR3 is TGTGCCAGCAGTTTCGTAGCGGGGATACAAGAGACCCAGTACTTC.

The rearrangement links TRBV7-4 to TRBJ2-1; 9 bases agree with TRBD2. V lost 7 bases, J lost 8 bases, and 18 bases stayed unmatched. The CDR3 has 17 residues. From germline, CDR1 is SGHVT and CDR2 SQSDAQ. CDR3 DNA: TGTGCCAGCATCCAAGGGCTAGCGGGGACCATTGGCGATGAGCAGTTCTTC. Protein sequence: CASIQGLAGTIGDEQFF.

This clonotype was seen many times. CDR3 sequence (DNA): TGTGCCAGCAGCTTCCGGGACTCTTTCACAGATACGCAGTATTTT. Amino acids: CASSFRDSFTDTQYF. J is TRBJ2-3 and V is TRBV7-2; D may be TRBD2 (6 bases). V was clipped by 3 bases and J by 2 bases, with 12 bases between them. From germline, CDR1 is SGHTA and CDR2 FQGNSA. The length of the CDR3 is 15 residues.

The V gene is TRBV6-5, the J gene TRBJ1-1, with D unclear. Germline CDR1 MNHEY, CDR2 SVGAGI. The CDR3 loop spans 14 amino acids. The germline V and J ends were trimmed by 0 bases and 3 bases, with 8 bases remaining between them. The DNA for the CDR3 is TGTGCCAGCAGTTACTCAGGTCGGTACACTGAAGCTTTCTTT. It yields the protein CASSYSGRYTEAFF.

The CDR3 coding sequence is TGTGCCAGCAGTTCCCGATCTACTTACAGGTTCGGCTACACCTTC. Protein sequence: CASSSRSTYRFGYTF. The genes are TRBV27 and TRBJ1-2, with D possibly matching TRBD1 (5 bases). V was cut by 4 bases and J by 8 bases, with 20 bases left in between. Germline CDR1 and CDR2: MNHEY and SMNVEV (reference sequence). This CDR3 is built from 15 residues.

Here the CDR3 DNA reads TGTGCCAGCAGCTTAGAACCAGCGGGAATGTACAATGAGCAGTTCTTC. Protein: CASSLEPAGMYNEQFF. The V call is TRBV7-9, the J call TRBJ2-1; TRBD2 matches at 7 bases. The CDR3 covers 16 residues. V shed 1 base, J shed 4 bases, and the junction held 7 bases outside the gene matches. Germline V CDR1 and CDR2: SEHNR, FQNEAQ (reference sequence).